The 10 T cell receptor beta chains reported below all come from one sample, sequenced in a study of regulatory T cells in long-lasting Graves disease. As for time point: newly diagnosed GD, antithyroid drugs for less than 3 months. Following extraction of RNA from PBMCs, that RNA was used to make the TCR library. Relying on iRepertoire HTBI primers and Arm-PCR of CDR3 regions, the team built TCR beta libraries. TCRdb passed the multiplex PCR reads through MiXCR, listing each CDR3 protein once. The table lists 680,000 or so distinct CDR3 sequences, approximately 15% of them singletons, with around 19% in the top ten. These same data were also listed under a study on T cells in Graves' hyperthyroidism and ophthalmopathy.

Material: peripheral blood mononuclear cells (PBMCs), obtained at new diagnosis, from a patient treated with antithyroid drugs. These TCRs come from a woman aged 25 to 45 with Graves disease.

J is TRBJ2-5 and V is TRBV5-1; TRBD1 matches 7 bases. CDR1 is SGHRS, CDR2 YFSETQ, per germline. The CDR3 is 14 residues long. Unmatched junction bases numbered 6, after V lost 4 bases and J lost 3 bases. The CDR3 DNA sequence: TGCGCCAGCAGCGTACGGACAGGCGAAGAGACCCAGTACTTC. This translates into CASSVRTGEETQYF.

At least ten counts were recorded for this clonotype. The chain recombines TRBV6-1 with TRBJ1-6; 8 bases map to TRBD1. V lost 6 bases, J lost 0 bases, and 13 bases stayed unmatched. Germline V lookup: CDR1 MNHNS, CDR2 SASEGT. The CDR3 contains 19 residues. As DNA, the CDR3 is TGTGCCAGCAGGCCCGGACAGGGAGGCCCTTACTCCTATAATTCACCCCTCCACTTT. Amino acid sequence: CASRPGQGGPYSYNSPLHF.

The chain uses TRBV5-1 and TRBJ1-3; TRBD1 is a possible D gene (5 bases). The germline gives CDR1 SGHRS, CDR2 YFSETQ. Between the trimmed V and J ends, which lost 0 bases and 0 bases, there was a span of 16 bases. CDR3 length: 18 amino acids. Written as DNA, the CDR3 is TGCGCCAGCAGCTTGGGGGACGGGAGAGGGAGCTCTGGAAACACCATATATTTT. Translating gives CASSLGDGRGSSGNTIYF.

This clonotype showed up many times. This chain joins TRBV28 and TRBJ2-6, with D unclear. The V end lost 6 bases, the J end lost 1 base, and 13 bases lay between the germline ends. CDR1 and CDR2 (germline): MDHEN, SYDVKM. The CDR3 length is 16 residues. The CDR3 protein is CASSLMSTSGANVLTF. The DNA for the CDR3 is TGTGCCAGCAGCCTTATGTCTACGTCTGGGGCCAACGTCCTGACTTTC.

This clonotype was counted many times. The chain couples TRBV28 to TRBJ1-5; 8 bases match TRBD1. Trimming at V came to 3 bases and at J to 4 bases, leaving 8 bases not matched to a gene. The CDR3 consists of 16 residues. Germline values: CDR1 MDHEN, CDR2 SYDVKM. CDR3 loop: CASSFRTGNLNQPQHF. CDR3 sequence (DNA): TGTGCCAGCAGTTTTCGGACAGGGAATCTTAATCAGCCCCAGCATTTT.

This chain joins TRBV7-8 and TRBJ2-7, with TRBD2 as a possible D gene (5 bases). Between the trimmed V and J ends, which lost 3 bases and 7 bases, there was a span of 19 bases. Looked up from germline, CDR1 is SGHVS and CDR2 is FQNEAQ. The CDR3 has 15 amino acids. The CDR3 region is CASSFAPGTGLEQYF. In DNA form, the CDR3 reads TGTGCCAGCAGCTTCGCCCCGGGAACTGGTTTAGAGCAGTACTTC.

This chain uses TRBV4-1 with TRBJ2-3; D may be TRBD1 (5 bases). Germline V gene sequence: CDR1 MGHRA, CDR2 YSYEKL. This CDR3 region has 16 residues. Between the trimmed V and J ends, which lost 3 bases and 3 bases, there was a span of 16 bases. The CDR3 region has the DNA TGCGCCAGCAGCCACAGTCCGACAGAAAGTACAGATACGCAGTATTTT. Protein sequence: CASSHSPTESTDTQYF.

This clonotype was detected a few times. V is TRBV9 and J is TRBJ1-4; unclear D gene. This CDR3 contains 14 residues. V was cut by 0 bases and J by 8 bases, with 11 bases left in between. CDR1 SGDLS and CDR2 YYNGEE come from the germline V gene. CDR3 DNA sequence: TGTGCCAGCAGCGTAGACGTCCTCGGGGAAAAACTGTTTTTT. Translated, it gives CASSVDVLGEKLFF.

The table lists this clonotype with many counts. The rearrangement links TRBV28 to TRBJ2-1, with 8 bases fitting TRBD1. V lost 9 bases, J lost 3 bases, and 7 bases stayed unmatched. Germline V gives CDR1 MDHEN, CDR2 SYDVKM. This CDR3 has 14 residues. Written as DNA, the CDR3 is TGTGCCAGTGAAGCAGGGGGCGGCTACAATGAGCAGTTCTTC. Translation gives CASEAGGGYNEQFF. The variable domain in full, completed from reference TRBV28 and TRBJ2-1, reads DVKVTQSSRYLVKRTGEKVFLECVQDMDHENMFWYRQDPGLGLRLIYFSYDVKMKEKGDIPEGYSVSREKKERFSLILESASTNQTSMYLCASEAGGGYNEQFFGPGTRLTVL.

This clonotype was seen a handful of times. The CDR3 DNA follows: TGTGCCAGTAGTACCCCGGGAGCTAGGTTCGTCAATGAGCAGTTCTTC. Residues: CASSTPGARFVNEQFF. V and J are TRBV19 and TRBJ2-1; D perhaps matches TRBD2 (6 bases). This CDR3 is built from 16 residues. CDR1 LNHDA and CDR2 SQIVND come from the germline V gene (reference sequence). V was clipped by 4 bases and J by 6 bases, with 19 bases between them.